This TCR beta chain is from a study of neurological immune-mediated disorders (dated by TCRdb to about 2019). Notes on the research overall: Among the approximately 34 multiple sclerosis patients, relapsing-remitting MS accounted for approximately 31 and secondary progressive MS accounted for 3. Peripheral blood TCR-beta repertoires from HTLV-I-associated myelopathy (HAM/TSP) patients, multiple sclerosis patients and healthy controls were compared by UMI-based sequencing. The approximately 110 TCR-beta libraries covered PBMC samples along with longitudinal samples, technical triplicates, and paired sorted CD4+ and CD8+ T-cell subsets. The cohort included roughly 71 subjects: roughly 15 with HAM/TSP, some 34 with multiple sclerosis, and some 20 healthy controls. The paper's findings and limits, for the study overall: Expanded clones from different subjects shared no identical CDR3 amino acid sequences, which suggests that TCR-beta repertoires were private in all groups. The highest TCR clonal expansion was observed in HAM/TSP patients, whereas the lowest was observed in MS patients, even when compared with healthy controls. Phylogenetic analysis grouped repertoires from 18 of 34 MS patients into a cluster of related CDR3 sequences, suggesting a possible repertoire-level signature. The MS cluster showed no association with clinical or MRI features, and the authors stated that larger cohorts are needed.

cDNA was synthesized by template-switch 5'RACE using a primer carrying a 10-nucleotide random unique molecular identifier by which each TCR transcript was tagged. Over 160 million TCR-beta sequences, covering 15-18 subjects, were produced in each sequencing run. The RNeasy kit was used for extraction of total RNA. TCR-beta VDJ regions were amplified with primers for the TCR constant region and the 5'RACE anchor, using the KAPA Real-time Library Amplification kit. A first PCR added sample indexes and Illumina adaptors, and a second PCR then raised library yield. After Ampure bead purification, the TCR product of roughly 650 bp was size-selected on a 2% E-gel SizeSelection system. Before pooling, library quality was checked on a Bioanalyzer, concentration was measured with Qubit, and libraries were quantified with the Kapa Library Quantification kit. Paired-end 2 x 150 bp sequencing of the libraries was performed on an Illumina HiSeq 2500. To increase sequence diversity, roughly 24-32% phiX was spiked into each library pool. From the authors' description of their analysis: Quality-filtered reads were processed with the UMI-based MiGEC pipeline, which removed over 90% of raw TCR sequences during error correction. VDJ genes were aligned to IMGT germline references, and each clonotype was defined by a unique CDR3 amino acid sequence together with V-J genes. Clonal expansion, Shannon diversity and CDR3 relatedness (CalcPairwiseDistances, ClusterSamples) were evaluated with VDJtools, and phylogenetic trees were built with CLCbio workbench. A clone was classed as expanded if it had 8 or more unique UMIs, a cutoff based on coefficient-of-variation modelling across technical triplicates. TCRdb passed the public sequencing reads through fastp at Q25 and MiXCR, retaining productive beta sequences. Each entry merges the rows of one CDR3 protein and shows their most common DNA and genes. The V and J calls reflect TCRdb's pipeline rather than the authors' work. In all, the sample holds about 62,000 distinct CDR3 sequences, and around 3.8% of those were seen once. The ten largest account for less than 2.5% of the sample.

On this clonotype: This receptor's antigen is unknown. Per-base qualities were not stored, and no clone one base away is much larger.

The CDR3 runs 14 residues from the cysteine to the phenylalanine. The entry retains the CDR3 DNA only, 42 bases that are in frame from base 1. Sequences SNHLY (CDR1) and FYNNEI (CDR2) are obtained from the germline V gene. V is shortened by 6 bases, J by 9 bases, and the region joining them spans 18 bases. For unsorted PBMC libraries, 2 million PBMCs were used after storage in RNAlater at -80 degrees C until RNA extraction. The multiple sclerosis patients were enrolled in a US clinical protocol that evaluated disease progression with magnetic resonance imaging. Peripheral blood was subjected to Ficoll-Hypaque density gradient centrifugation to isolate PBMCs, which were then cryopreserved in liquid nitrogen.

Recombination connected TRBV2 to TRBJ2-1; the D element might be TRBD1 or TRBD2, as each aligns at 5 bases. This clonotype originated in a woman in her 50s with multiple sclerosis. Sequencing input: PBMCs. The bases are TGTGCCAGCAGCCGGGGACGGAATAATGGTGAGCAGTTCTTC. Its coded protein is CASSRGRNNGEQFF.